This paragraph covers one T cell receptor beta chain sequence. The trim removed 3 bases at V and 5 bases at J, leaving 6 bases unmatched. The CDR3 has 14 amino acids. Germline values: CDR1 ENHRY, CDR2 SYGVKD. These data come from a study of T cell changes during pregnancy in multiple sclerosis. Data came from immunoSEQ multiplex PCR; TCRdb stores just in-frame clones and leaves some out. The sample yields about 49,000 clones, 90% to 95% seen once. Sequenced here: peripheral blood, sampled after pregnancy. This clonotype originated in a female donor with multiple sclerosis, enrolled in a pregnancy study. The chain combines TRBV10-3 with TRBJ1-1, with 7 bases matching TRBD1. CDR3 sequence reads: CAISEARGRTEAFF. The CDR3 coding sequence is TGTGCCATCAGTGAAGCGAGGGGGCGGACTGAAGCTTTCTTT.